The rows below give T cell receptor beta chains drawn from one sample of a study of cytomegalovirus exposure and HLA in healthy donors. The assay was immunoSEQ multiplex PCR, and TCRdb's table has in-frame clones only and misses some. This sample's table has roughly 64,000 clones. Material: PBMCs. Source of these receptors: a woman between 18 and 30 years old in good health and CMV-seronegative. The CDR3 runs from the conserved cysteine through the conserved F or W. Fields, in order: D gene, J gene, CDR3 length, V gene, CDR3 DNA, CDR3 protein. The D gene is left open where the match is weak.

TRBD2 | TRBJ2-3 | 16 | TRBV7-7 | TGTGCTAGCAGCGCTGGGACTAGCGGCAGCACAGATACGCAGTATTTT | CASSAGTSGSTDTQYF
. | TRBJ2-1 | 16 | TRBV5-4 | TGTGCCAGCAGCTTGGGGCCTAGCCGGAGGGACAATGAGCAGTTCTTC | CASSLGPSRRDNEQFF
TRBD1 | TRBJ2-7 | 13 | TRBV2 | TGTGCCAGCCTCGGACAGGGTCCCTACGAGCAGTACTTC | CASLGQGPYEQYF
. | TRBJ1-2 | 16 | TRBV18 | TGTGCCAGCTCACCGCTGGACAGTAGACGGGGCTATGGCTACACCTTC | CASSPLDSRRGYGYTF
. | TRBJ2-5 | 13 | TRBV9 | TGTGCCAGCAGCGTAGTAGGGAGTGAGACCCAGTACTTC | CASSVVGSETQYF
. | TRBJ2-3 | 11 | TRBV7-9 | TGTGCCAGCAGCCGCGGGGATACGCAGTATTTT | CASSRGDTQYF
TRBD1 | TRBJ1-5 | 14 | TRBV25-1 | TGTGCCAGCCTAGGACAGGGTCAAAATCAGCCCCAGCATTTT | CASLGQGQNQPQHF
. | TRBJ2-5 | 16 | TRBV7-6 | TGTGCCAGCAGCTTAAGTAACCCACTATACTCAGAGACCCAGTACTTC | CASSLSNPLYSETQYF
. | TRBJ2-7 | 13 | TRBV29-1 | TGCAGCGGGACTAGGACAGGGCACTACGAGCAGTACTTC | CSGTRTGHYEQYF
TRBD1 | TRBJ1-2 | 15 | TRBV27 | TGTGCCAGCAGCGGCCCGACAGGGGATTACTATGGCTACACCTTC | CASSGPTGDYYGYTF
. | TRBJ1-2 | 14 | TRBV5-1 | TGCGCCAGCAGCCCCCAATCAACAGAACATGGCTACACCTTC | CASSPQSTEHGYTF
. | TRBJ1-3 | 14 | TRBV6-1 | TGTGCCAGCAGACCACAGAGCTCTGGAAACACCATATATTTT | CASRPQSSGNTIYF
. | TRBJ1-1 | 13 | TRBV5-3 | TGTGCCAGAACCTATAAAAGGGGCACTGAAGCTTTCTTT | CARTYKRGTEAFF
TRBD2 | TRBJ2-7 | 21 | TRBV12-5 | TGTGCTAGTGGTTTGGTACTTGGGTCCAGGGAACTAGCGGGAGGGCCTTACGAGCAGTACTTC | CASGLVLGSRELAGGPYEQYF
TRBD2 | TRBJ2-7 | 15 | TRBV30 | TGTGCCTGGACTACCTCTAGCGGGGGGCCATCCGAGCAGTACTTC | CAWTTSSGGPSEQYF
. | TRBJ2-7 | 17 | TRBV13 | TGTGCCAGCAGCTTAGGTTCTACAGGGTTGAGGACCTACGAGCAGTACTTC | CASSLGSTGLRTYEQYF
. | TRBJ1-1 | 13 | TRBV7-9 | TGTGCCAGCAGCTTTCGCGGGGGCACTGAAGCTTTCTTT | CASSFRGGTEAFF
. | TRBJ2-7 | 14 | TRBV4-1 | TGCGCCAGCAGCCAAGGCGGTATCCCCCACGAGCAGTACTTC | CASSQGGIPHEQYF
TRBD1 | TRBJ1-1 | 15 | TRBV2 | TGTGCCAGCAGGGTTTCGGGACAGGGGAACACTGAAGCTTTCTTT | CASRVSGQGNTEAFF
TRBD2 | TRBJ2-7 | 16 | TRBV18 | TGTGCCAGCTCACCACCGGGACTAGCGGGAATTTACGAGCAGTACTTC | CASSPPGLAGIYEQYF
. | TRBJ2-1 | 12 | TRBV11-3 | TGTGCCAGCAGCTTAGCGGACTCCACGGAGTTCTTC | CASSLADSTEFF
. | TRBJ1-1 | 15 | TRBV2 | TGTGCCAGCAGTGAATATCAGGGCAGTAACACTGAAGCTTTCTTT | CASSEYQGSNTEAFF
TRBD1 | TRBJ1-2 | 14 | TRBV6-1 | TGTGCCAGCAGTGAGCAGGGGGATAACTATGGCTACACCTTC | CASSEQGDNYGYTF
. | TRBJ1-2 | 12 | TRBV14 | TGTGCCAGCAGCCAATCTTTCGGTGGCTACACCTTC | CASSQSFGGYTF
TRBD2 | TRBJ2-7 | 15 | TRBV7-2 | TGTGCCAGCAGCTTAGCGGGACTAGCAACCTACGAGCAGTACTTC | CASSLAGLATYEQYF
TRBD2 | TRBJ2-3 | 15 | TRBV7-9 | TGTGCCAGCAGCCCTTGGGGCGGGAGTACAGATACGCAGTATTTT | CASSPWGGSTDTQYF
. | TRBJ2-4 | 16 | TRBV5-6 | TGTGCCAGCAGCCCAAGGAGGGATCGAGCCAAAAACATTCAGTACTTC | CASSPRRDRAKNIQYF
. | TRBJ2-6 | 15 | TRBV5-8 | TGTGCCAGCAGCCTGGACGGGTCTGGGGCCAACGTCCTGACTTTC | CASSLDGSGANVLTF
TRBD2 | TRBJ2-2 | 15 | TRBV30 | TGTGCCTGGAGTGTAGGCGGGGGGCGCTGGGGGGAGCTGTTTTTT | CAWSVGGGRWGELFF
. | TRBJ1-2 | 14 | TRBV5-6 | TGTGCCAGCAACAGGGATACCAAATTCTATGGCTACACCTTC | CASNRDTKFYGYTF
TRBD1 | TRBJ1-3 | 16 | TRBV30 | TGTGCCTGGTCAGCCAACAGGGGCAATTCTGGAAACACCATATATTTT | CAWSANRGNSGNTIYF
. | TRBJ2-7 | 13 | TRBV7-9 | TGTGCCAGCAGCTTAGACAGTGCCTACGAGCAGTACTTC | CASSLDSAYEQYF
TRBD1 | TRBJ2-2 | 13 | TRBV29-1 | TGCAGCGTTAGACAGGGTTACACCGGGGAGCTGTTTTTT | CSVRQGYTGELFF
. | TRBJ2-2 | 12 | TRBV30 | TGTGCCTGGAGTGGGGGGGCCGGGGAGCTGTTTTTT | CAWSGGAGELFF
. | TRBJ1-1 | 13 | TRBV2 | TGTGCCAACCCACTCACAGGGAACACTGAAGCTTTCTTT | CANPLTGNTEAFF